One sample yielded the 2 T cell receptor beta chains listed below, sequenced in a study of human T cells and chemical hapten exposure. TCRdb processed the 5' RACE reads anew with MiXCR; each CDR3 protein has one entry. The table lists tens of thousands of distinct CDR3 sequences, approximately 8% of them singletons. Someone pulled total RNA out of unfractionated whole blood. These receptors came from a male donor in good health.

The genes are TRBV5-4 and TRBJ2-1; 10 bases align to TRBD2. J lost 4 bases, V lost 5 bases, and 9 bases had no gene match. The CDR3 has 16 residues. CDR1 and CDR2 (germline): SGHNT, YYREEE (reference sequence). As DNA, the CDR3 is TGTGCCAGCAGGGGGCCCGGACTAGCGGCTTACAATGAGCAGTTCTTC. Residues: CASRGPGLAAYNEQFF.

This clonotype was picked up one time. Lacking the conserved final phenylalanine or tryptophan, this CDR3 likely reflects a read error. This rearrangement joins TRBV20-1 to TRBJ1-5; D ambiguous. The CDR3 sequence is 12 residues long. Between the trimmed V and J ends, which lost 4 bases and 6 bases, there was a span of 10 bases. Per germline, CDR1 DFQATT and CDR2 SNEGSKA (reference sequence). As DNA, the CDR3 is TGCAGTGCTAACCGAGTGGGTCAGCCCCAGCATATT. It yields the protein CSANRVGQPQHI.